This is a list of T cell receptor beta chains from one sample in a study of PD-L1 blockade in urothelial cancer. Clones were read by immunoSEQ multiplex PCR, and TCRdb kept only the in-frame ones, dropping some. This sample has 40,000 or so clones, with approximately 80% found just once. The sample in question was PBMCs, obtained around atezolizumab (anti-PD-L1) treatment. The receptor source for this set is a man aged 70 or older with urothelial cancer. Each CDR3 is given with its conserved first and last residue. Fields, in order: J gene, D gene, V gene, clone size, CDR3 protein, CDR3 DNA. A D gene is named only where the DNA matches it firmly. Size is omitted from some rows. Given values are once, few, many or a class for expanded clones.

>TRBJ1-5|TRBD1|TRBV9|NA
CASSATGNNQPQHF
TGTGCCAGCAGCGCGACAGGGAACAATCAGCCCCAGCATTTT
>TRBJ2-1|TRBD1|TRBV5-1|once
CASSSPGQPYNEQFF
TGCGCCAGCAGCTCTCCGGGACAGCCTTACAATGAGCAGTTCTTC
>TRBJ2-3|NA|TRBV30|NA
CACIDYPSTDTQYF
TGTGCCTGTATCGACTACCCTAGCACAGATACGCAGTATTTT
>TRBJ2-3|TRBD2|TRBV4-1|NA
CASSQAGGPTSTDTQYF
TGCGCCAGCAGCCAAGCGGGGGGGCCCACTAGCACAGATACGCAGTATTTT
>TRBJ2-6|NA|TRBV9|NA
CASSVGSRYGANVLTF
TGTGCCAGCAGCGTAGGATCCAGGTATGGGGCCAACGTCCTGACTTTC
>TRBJ2-4|TRBD2|TRBV5-1|NA
CASSWGQAGGNIQYF
TGCGCCAGCAGCTGGGGTCAAGCGGGAGGAAACATTCAGTACTTC
>TRBJ1-1|TRBD1|TRBV5-5|NA
CASSIRQGEAFF
TGTGCCAGCAGCATTCGACAGGGTGAAGCTTTCTTT
>TRBJ2-7|NA|TRBV4-3|NA
CASSQGRGSYEQYF
TGCGCCAGCAGCCAAGGGAGGGGTTCCTACGAGCAGTACTTC
>TRBJ2-1|TRBD1|TRBV28|NA
CASSFTRDSPSDEQFF
TGTGCCAGCAGTTTTACCCGGGACAGCCCCTCGGATGAGCAGTTCTTC
>TRBJ1-1|NA|TRBV20-1|few
CSVGMNTEAFF
TGCAGTGTCGGGATGAACACTGAAGCTTTCTTT
>TRBJ2-5|NA|TRBV18|NA
CASSPTGETQYF
TGTGCCAGCTCACCCACCGGGGAGACCCAGTACTTC
>TRBJ2-7|NA|TRBV21-1|NA
CARAGPQGQGLPYEQYF
TGTGCCAGGGCGGGGCCGCAGGGACAGGGGTTGCCCTACGAGCAGTACTTC
>TRBJ1-5|TRBD1|TRBV7-6|NA
CASSSDRGGPQHF
TGTGCCAGCAGCTCGGACAGGGGGGGGCCCCAGCATTTT
>TRBJ2-6|TRBD1|TRBV19|NA
CASSILQGPGANVLTF
TGTGCCAGTAGTATACTACAGGGGCCTGGGGCCAACGTCCTGACTTTC
>TRBJ1-1|NA|TRBV5-4|NA
CASSFQGSTAFF
TGTGCCAGCAGCTTTCAGGGTTCAACGGCTTTCTTT
>TRBJ2-7|NA|TRBV7-2|NA
CASSSGTLSSYEQYF
TGTGCCAGCAGCTCGGGGACTCTGAGCTCCTACGAGCAGTACTTC
>TRBJ2-7|TRBD1|TRBV2|NA
CASSLDRGLYEQYF
TGTGCCAGCAGCCTGGACAGGGGGCTCTACGAGCAGTACTTC
>TRBJ2-2|NA|TRBV5-4|NA
CASSSGRRETGELFF
TGTGCCAGCAGCTCTGGCAGGAGGGAAACCGGGGAGCTGTTTTTT
>TRBJ1-2|TRBD1|TRBV2|NA
CASSGTGGGYTF
TGTGCCAGCAGTGGGACAGGGGGTGGCTACACCTTC
>TRBJ1-5|NA|TRBV7-3|NA
CASRPSGNIYILSNQPQHF
TGTGCCAGCAGACCTTCTGGCAACATATATATATTGAGCAATCAGCCCCAGCATTTT
>TRBJ1-6|TRBD1|TRBV19|NA
CASSLGGQTGSPLHF
TGTGCCAGTAGCCTTGGGGGACAGACGGGATCACCCCTCCACTTT
>TRBJ1-1|NA|TRBV7-9|NA
CAPGGLLMNTEAFF
TGTGCCCCCGGAGGGCTTCTTATGAACACTGAAGCTTTCTTT
>TRBJ1-4|TRBD1|TRBV28|NA
CASLESQGAGEKLFF
TGTGCCAGCCTAGAAAGTCAGGGGGCAGGGGAAAAACTGTTTTTT
>TRBJ2-5|NA|TRBV19|NA
CASSITGSPRETQYF
TGTGCCAGTAGTATAACGGGGAGCCCACGAGAGACCCAGTACTTC
>TRBJ1-3|NA|TRBV6-5|NA
CASSPQDYSGNTIYF
TGTGCCAGCAGCCCACAGGACTACTCTGGAAACACCATATATTTT
>TRBJ1-1|NA|TRBV4-1|NA
CASSQVGARGAEAFF
TGCGCCAGCAGCCAAGTGGGGGCTCGAGGAGCTGAAGCTTTCTTT
>TRBJ1-1|TRBD1|TRBV5-1|few
CASSWGDRGRITEAFF
TGCGCCAGCAGCTGGGGGGACAGGGGCCGAATCACTGAAGCTTTCTTT
>TRBJ1-6|NA|TRBV14|NA
CASSPQLYSPLHF
TGTGCCAGCAGCCCACAGTTGTATTCACCCCTCCACTTT
>TRBJ1-5|NA|TRBV2|NA
CASSEAGRDNQPQHF
TGTGCCAGCAGTGAGGCAGGGAGGGACAATCAGCCCCAGCATTTT
>TRBJ1-4|NA|TRBV4-3|few
CASSQDGRGVDEKLFF
TGCGCCAGCAGCCAAGATGGGAGGGGTGTGGATGAAAAACTGTTTTTT
>TRBJ2-7|NA|TRBV14|NA
CASSPLLSYRGSYEQYF
TGTGCCAGCAGCCCCTTACTTAGTTACCGGGGGTCCTACGAGCAGTACTTC
>TRBJ2-1|TRBD1|TRBV5-1|NA
CASSSGGGYEQFF
TGCGCCAGCAGCTCAGGGGGCGGGTATGAGCAGTTCTTC
>TRBJ2-1|TRBD2|TRBV7-2|NA
CASGPRREVPEQFF
TGTGCCAGCGGGCCCCGGCGGGAGGTTCCTGAGCAGTTCTTC
>TRBJ2-3|NA|TRBV6-1|NA
CASSEVGGTDTQYF
TGTGCCAGCAGTGAGGTAGGAGGCACAGATACGCAGTATTTT
>TRBJ2-7|TRBD2|TRBV19|NA
CASSSRAQRGYEQYF
TGTGCCAGTAGTTCCCGGGCCCAGCGGGGGTACGAGCAGTACTTC
>TRBJ1-2|TRBD1|TRBV28|NA
CASVRTGTVNYGYTF
TGTGCCAGTGTTCGGACAGGGACAGTCAACTATGGCTACACCTTC
>TRBJ2-7|TRBD2|TRBV6-1|NA
CASRTSGSYEQYF
TGTGCCAGCCGGACTAGCGGGAGTTACGAGCAGTACTTC
>TRBJ2-1|NA|TRBV7-2|NA
CASSLFRGNNEQFF
TGTGCCAGCAGCCTTTTCCGGGGAAACAATGAGCAGTTCTTC
>TRBJ2-1|NA|TRBV7-6|once
CASSPTGQGIAYNEQFF
TGTGCCAGCAGCCCCACCGGGCAGGGGATCGCCTACAATGAGCAGTTCTTC
>TRBJ2-7|NA|TRBV2|NA
CASSGSGGWQYF
TGTGCCAGCAGTGGGTCGGGGGGCTGGCAGTACTTC
>TRBJ2-3|TRBD1|TRBV2|NA
CASSVGGLVYTQYF
TGTGCCAGCAGTGTAGGGGGCTTAGTGTATACGCAGTATTTT
>TRBJ2-7|NA|TRBV10-3|NA
CAISEQRYEQYF
TGTGCCATCAGTGAACAGAGATACGAGCAGTACTTC
>TRBJ1-6|NA|TRBV6-6|once
CASKREGRDNSPLHF
TGTGCCAGCAAAAGGGAGGGAAGGGATAATTCACCCCTCCACTTT
>TRBJ2-3|TRBD2|TRBV11-1|NA
CASSFGGGTDTQYF
TGTGCCAGCAGCTTCGGGGGGGGCACAGATACGCAGTATTTT
>TRBJ2-7|NA|TRBV7-6|NA
CASSLGGPNEQYF
TGTGCCAGCAGCTTAGGAGGGCCGAACGAGCAGTACTTC
>TRBJ2-2|NA|TRBV19|NA
CASSTPRREVGELFF
TGTGCCAGTAGTACACCTCGCAGGGAGGTCGGGGAGCTGTTTTTT
>TRBJ2-4|NA|TRBV4-2|NA
CASSQDGEGTNIQYF
TGTGCCAGCAGCCAAGATGGAGAGGGCACGAACATTCAGTACTTC
>TRBJ1-5|NA|TRBV7-2|few
CASSLDVSQPQHF
TGTGCCAGCAGCTTAGACGTTAGTCAGCCCCAGCATTTT
>TRBJ2-1|NA|TRBV28|NA
CASSPPRTTNEQFF
TGTGCCAGCAGTCCGCCCAGGACAACTAATGAGCAGTTCTTC
>TRBJ2-1|TRBD2|TRBV5-1|NA
CASSLDSSGQYNEQFF
TGCGCCAGCAGCTTGGACTCTAGCGGGCAATACAATGAGCAGTTCTTC